This TCR beta chain came from a study of regulatory T cells in long-lasting Graves disease. Findings and limits, study-wide: Persistent disease was characterized by preferential usage of TRBV28, TRBJ1-2 and TRBJ2-5.

On this clonotype itself: Its cognate antigen is unknown.

Trimming stripped 5 bases from V and 4 bases from J, with 18 bases between. The CDR3 runs to 14 residues. CDR1 and CDR2 (germline): SQVTM, ANQGSEA. The time point was: persistent/refractory GD, antithyroid drugs over 5 years with positive TRAb. RNA extracted from PBMCs served as the sequencing template. According to the study, TCR beta libraries were built with iRepertoire HTBI primers and CDR3-region Arm-PCR. TCRdb passed the multiplex PCR reads through MiXCR, listing each CDR3 protein once. This sample carries roughly 470,000 distinct CDR3 sequences, roughly 20% of them seen once, and the ten largest clones take less than 9%.

Sequences were derived from peripheral blood mononuclear cells (PBMCs), sampled when the disease was refractory, from a patient treated with antithyroid drugs. This sequence originates from a female donor with Graves disease. This chain connects TRBV29-1 to TRBJ2-7; possible D gene TRBD2, 6 bases. CDR3 bases: TGCAGCGTTTACTCAGCGACTGCGGGGTACGAGCAGTACTTC. Amino acid sequence: CSVYSATAGYEQYF.